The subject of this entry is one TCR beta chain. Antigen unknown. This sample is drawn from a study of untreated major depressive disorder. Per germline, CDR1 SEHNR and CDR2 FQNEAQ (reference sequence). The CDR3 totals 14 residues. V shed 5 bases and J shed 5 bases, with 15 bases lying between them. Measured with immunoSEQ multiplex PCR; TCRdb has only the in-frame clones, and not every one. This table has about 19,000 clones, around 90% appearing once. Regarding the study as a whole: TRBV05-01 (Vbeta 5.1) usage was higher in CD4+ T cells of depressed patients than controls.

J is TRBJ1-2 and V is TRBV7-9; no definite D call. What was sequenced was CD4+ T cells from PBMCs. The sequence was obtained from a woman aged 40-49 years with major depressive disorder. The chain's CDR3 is CASSTSRAGYGYTF. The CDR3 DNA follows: TGTGCCAGCAGCACATCTCGGGCAGGTTATGGCTACACCTTC.